The T cell receptor (beta chain) described here comes from a study of shared clonotypes between healthy human individuals. The wider study: Plates per donor: three CD4 naive, three CD4 memory, two CD8 naive, one CD8 memory.

V dropped 4 bases and J dropped 6; count of bases not matched to a gene: 6. Germline CDR1 reads SGHNT; CDR2 reads YYREEE (reference sequence). This CDR3 is built from 13 residues. Genomic DNA belonging to each subset was distributed in equal measure over several immunoSEQ plates. Produced via immunoSEQ multiplex PCR; TCRdb's table is partial and in-frame only. The sample carries about 2.2 million clones, roughly 95% recorded once. This clone was counted once. The naive CD8 fraction comprised CD45RO-negative cells positively selected for CCR7 and excluded terminally differentiated effector memory CD45RA+ cells.

The specimen was naive CD8+ T cells from PBMCs. This receptor was identified in a man aged 18-30 years in good health. Some clones in this sample may be carry-over from other donors' samples. This chain joins TRBV5-4 and TRBJ2-7; 8 bases align to TRBD1. This chain's CDR3 is CASSPTGDGEQYF. CDR3 DNA sequence: TGTGCCAGCAGCCCGACAGGGGATGGCGAGCAGTACTTC.